Detailed here is one TCR beta chain. What it binds is not known. The sample is drawn from a study of OX40 agonist ivuxolimab in advanced cancers. Study as a whole: Participants, approximately 80% male, averaged around 64 years of age, ranging from roughly 23 to 80. In three patients, partial responses were observed, one with hepatocellular carcinoma and two with cutaneous melanoma.

The table came from immunoSEQ multiplex PCR; TCRdb's copy has only in-frame clones and leaves some out. This repertoire shows tens of thousands of clones, roughly 80% found once; its top ten account for 1.6%. General observations from the study: Averaging showed that CD8+ T cells had more expanded clones than CD4+ did. Among the lowest peripheral clonal expansion occurred in 0.1-3.0 mg/kg partial responders.

Trimming stripped 5 bases from V and 6 bases from J, with 13 bases between. The CDR3 spans 13 residues. Germline V gene data show CDR1 as MNHEY and CDR2 as SVGAGI. The V gene is TRBV6-5, the J gene TRBJ1-1; D remains ambiguous. The TCR was taken from an adult with an advanced solid tumor such as melanoma, head and neck, liver or kidney cancer. The specimen comprised CD4+ or CD8+ T cells sorted from blood, sampled in a trial of the OX40 agonist ivuxolimab. CDR3: CASSREGSPEAFF. The CDR3 bases are TGTGCCAGCAGTCGCGAGGGTTCCCCTGAAGCTTTCTTT.